This T cell receptor (beta chain) was found in a study of T cells in Graves' hyperthyroidism and ophthalmopathy. This CDR3 comprises 12 residues. V lost 6 bases and J lost 8; bases outside the gene matches: 9. Germline-derived CDR1 and CDR2 are DFQATT and SNEGSKA (reference sequence). For the diagnoses, clinical symptoms, serum thyroxine and TRAb, thyroid ultrasound and orbital computed tomography were used. Turning to this clonotype: Its antigen is not known.

Study findings and constraints: Most thyroid-expanded clonotypes above 0.001 were also found in blood. The model foresaw ophthalmopathy a median about 6.5 months prior to onset.

Researchers amplified the TCR beta CDR3 regions from RNA transcripts. The HTBI primer set was used in a first-round RT-PCR of the TCR CDR3. Each CDR3 protein gets one entry after TCRdb re-called the multiplex PCR reads with MiXCR. Of 530,000 or so distinct CDR3 sequences in the sample, around a quarter were seen once. The receptor's source is a woman younger than 45 with Graves' ophthalmopathy. Sequencing was done on a sample of blood. The chain employs TRBV20-1 and TRBJ1-2; 7 bases fit TRBD1. The CDR3 nucleotides are TGCAGTGCGCCCGGACAGGTCGGGGGCTACACCTTC. Translation gives CSAPGQVGGYTF.